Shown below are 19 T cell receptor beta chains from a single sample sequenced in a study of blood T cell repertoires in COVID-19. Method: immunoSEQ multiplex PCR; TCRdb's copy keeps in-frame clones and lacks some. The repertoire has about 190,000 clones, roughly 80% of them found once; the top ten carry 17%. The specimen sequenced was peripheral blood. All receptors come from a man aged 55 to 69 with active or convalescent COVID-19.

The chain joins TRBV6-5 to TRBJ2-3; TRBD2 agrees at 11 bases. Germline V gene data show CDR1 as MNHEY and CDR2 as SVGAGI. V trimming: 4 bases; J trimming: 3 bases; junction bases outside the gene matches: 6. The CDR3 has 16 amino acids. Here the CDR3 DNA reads TGTGCCAGCAGTTTCTCGACTAGCGGGACGACAGATACGCAGTATTTT. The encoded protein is CASSFSTSGTTDTQYF.

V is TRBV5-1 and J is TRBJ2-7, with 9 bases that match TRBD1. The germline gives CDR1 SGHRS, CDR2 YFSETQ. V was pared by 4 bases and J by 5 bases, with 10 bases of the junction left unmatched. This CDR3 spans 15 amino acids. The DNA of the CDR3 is TGCGCCAGCAGCCACCACCCGGGACAGGGCGACGAGCAGTACTTC. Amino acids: CASSHHPGQGDEQYF.

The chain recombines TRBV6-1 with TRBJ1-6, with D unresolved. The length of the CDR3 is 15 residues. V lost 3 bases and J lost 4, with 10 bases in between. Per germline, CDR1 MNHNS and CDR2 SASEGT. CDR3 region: CASSENRLYNSPLHF. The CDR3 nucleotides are TGTGCCAGCAGTGAGAACAGATTGTATAATTCACCCCTCCACTTT.

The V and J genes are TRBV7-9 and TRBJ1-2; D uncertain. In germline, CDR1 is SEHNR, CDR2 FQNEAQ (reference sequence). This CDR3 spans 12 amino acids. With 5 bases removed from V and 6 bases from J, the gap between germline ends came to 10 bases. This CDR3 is CASSLVEHGYTF. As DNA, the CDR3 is TGTGCCAGCAGCCTCGTGGAGCATGGCTACACCTTC.

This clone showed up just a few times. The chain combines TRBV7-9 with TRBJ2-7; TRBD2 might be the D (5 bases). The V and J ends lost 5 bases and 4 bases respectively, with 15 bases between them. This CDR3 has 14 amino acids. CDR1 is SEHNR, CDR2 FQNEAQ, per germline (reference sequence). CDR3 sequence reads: CASSPLSGIYEQYF. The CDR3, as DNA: TGTGCCAGCAGCCCGCTATCCGGGATTTACGAGCAGTACTTC.

The CDR3, as DNA: TGTGCCAGCTCAGCGGCCCAAGAGACCCAGTACTTC. It is translated as CASSAAQETQYF. The rearrangement joins TRBV18 to TRBJ2-5; D is ambiguous. The V end was cut by 5 bases, the J end by 1 base, with 5 bases between. Germline lookup yields CDR1 KGHSH and CDR2 LQKENI. The CDR3 loop spans 12 amino acids.

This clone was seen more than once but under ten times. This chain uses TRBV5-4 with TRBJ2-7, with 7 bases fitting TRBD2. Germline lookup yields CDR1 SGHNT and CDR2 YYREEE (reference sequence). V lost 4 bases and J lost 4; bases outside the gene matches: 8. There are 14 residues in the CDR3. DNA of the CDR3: TGTGCCAGCAGCACGGCTAGCGGTCCTTACGAGCAGTACTTC. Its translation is CASSTASGPYEQYF.

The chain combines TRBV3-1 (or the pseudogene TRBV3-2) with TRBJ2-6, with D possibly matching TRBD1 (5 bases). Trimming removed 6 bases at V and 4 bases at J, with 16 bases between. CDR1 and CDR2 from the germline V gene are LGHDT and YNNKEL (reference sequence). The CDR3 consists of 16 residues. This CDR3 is CASSLLQVLGANVLTF. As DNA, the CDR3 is TGTGCCAGCAGTCTCCTACAGGTGCTGGGGGCCAACGTCCTGACTTTC.

CDR3 DNA: TGCGCCAGCAGCTTGCCCGGGACAGTGAACACTGAAGCTTTCTTT. Translated: CASSLPGTVNTEAFF. The chain carries TRBV5-1 and TRBJ1-1, with 7 bases aligning to TRBD1. There are 15 residues in the CDR3. CDR1 is SGHRS and CDR2 is YFSETQ in the germline V gene. With V trimmed by 1 base and J by 0 bases, 3 bases remained unmatched. Together with reference TRBV5-1 and TRBJ1-1, the CDR3 gives the full variable domain: KAGVTQTPRYLIKTRGQQVTLSCSPISGHRSVSWYQQTPGQGLQFLFEYFSETQRNKGNFPGRFSGRQFSNSRSEMNVSTLELGDSALYLCASSLPGTVNTEAFFGQGTRLTVV.

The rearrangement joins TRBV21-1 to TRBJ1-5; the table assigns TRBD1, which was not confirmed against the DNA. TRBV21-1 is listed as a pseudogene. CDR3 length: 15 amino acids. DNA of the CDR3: TGTGCCAGCAACAGTTCAGGGTTGCGCAATCAGCCCCAGCATTTT. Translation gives CASNSSGLRNQPQHF.

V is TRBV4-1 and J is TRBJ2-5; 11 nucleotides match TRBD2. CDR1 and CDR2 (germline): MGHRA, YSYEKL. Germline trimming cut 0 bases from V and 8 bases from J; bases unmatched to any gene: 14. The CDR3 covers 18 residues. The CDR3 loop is CASSQDGLAGGQTQTQYF. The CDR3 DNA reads TGCGCCAGCAGCCAAGATGGGCTAGCGGGAGGCCAAACCCAAACCCAGTACTTC.

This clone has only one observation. CDR3 in amino acids: CASSQDTQMNTEAFF. CDR3 coding DNA: TGTGCCAGCAGCCAAGATACCCAGATGAACACTGAAGCTTTCTTT. The rearrangement joins TRBV4-2 to TRBJ1-1; D uncertain. Germline V gene sequence: CDR1 LGHNA, CDR2 YNFKEQ. V lost 0 bases, J lost 0 bases, and 8 bases lay in between. The CDR3 totals 15 residues.

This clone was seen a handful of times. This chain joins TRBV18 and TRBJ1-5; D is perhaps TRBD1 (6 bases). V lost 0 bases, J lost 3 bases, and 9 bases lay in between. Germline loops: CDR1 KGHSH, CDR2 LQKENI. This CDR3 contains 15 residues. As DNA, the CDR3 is TGTGCCAGCTCACCACCCGCAGGGGTCAATCAGCCCCAGCATTTT. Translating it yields CASSPPAGVNQPQHF.

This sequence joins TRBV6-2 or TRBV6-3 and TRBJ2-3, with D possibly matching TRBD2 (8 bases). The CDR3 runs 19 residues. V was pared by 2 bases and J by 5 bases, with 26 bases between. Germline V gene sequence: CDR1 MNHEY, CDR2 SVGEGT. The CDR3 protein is CASSYRRQGPAGGGDTQYF. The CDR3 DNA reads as TGTGCCAGCAGTTACCGCCGACAGGGTCCCGCGGGAGGTGGAGATACGCAGTATTTT.

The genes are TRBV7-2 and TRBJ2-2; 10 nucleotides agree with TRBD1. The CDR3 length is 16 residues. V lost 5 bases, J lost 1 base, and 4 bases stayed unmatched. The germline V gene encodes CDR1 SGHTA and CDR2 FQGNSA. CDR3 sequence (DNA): TGTGCCAGCAGCGAACGGACAGGGGGGAACACCGGGGAGCTGTTTTTT. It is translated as CASSERTGGNTGELFF.

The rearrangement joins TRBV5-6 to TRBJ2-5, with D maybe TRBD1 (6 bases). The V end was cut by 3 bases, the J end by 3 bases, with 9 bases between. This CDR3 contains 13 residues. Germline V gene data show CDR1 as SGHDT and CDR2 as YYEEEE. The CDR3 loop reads CASSSRTEETQYF. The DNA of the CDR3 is TGTGCCAGCAGCTCTCGGACAGAAGAGACCCAGTACTTC.

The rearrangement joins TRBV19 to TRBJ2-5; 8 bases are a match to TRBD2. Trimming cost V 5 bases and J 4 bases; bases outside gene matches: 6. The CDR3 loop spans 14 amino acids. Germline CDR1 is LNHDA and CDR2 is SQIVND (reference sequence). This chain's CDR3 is CASSPGLASETQYF. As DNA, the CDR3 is TGTGCCAGTAGTCCCGGACTAGCATCAGAGACCCAGTACTTC.

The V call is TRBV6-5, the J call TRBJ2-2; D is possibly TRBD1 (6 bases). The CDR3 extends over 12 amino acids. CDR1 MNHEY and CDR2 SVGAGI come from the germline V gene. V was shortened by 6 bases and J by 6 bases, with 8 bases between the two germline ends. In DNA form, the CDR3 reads TGTGCCAGCAGACAGGGCCCCGGGGAGCTGTTTTTT. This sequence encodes CASRQGPGELFF.

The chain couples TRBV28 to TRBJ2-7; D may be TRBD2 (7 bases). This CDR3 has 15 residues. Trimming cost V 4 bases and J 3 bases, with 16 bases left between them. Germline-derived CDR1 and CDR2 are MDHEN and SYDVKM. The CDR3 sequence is CASSSSGRGVYEQYF. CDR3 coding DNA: TGTGCCAGCAGTTCTAGCGGAAGGGGGGTCTACGAGCAGTACTTC.